These T cell receptor beta chains were read from a single sample in a study of blood T cell repertoires in COVID-19. Only in-frame clones appear in the TCRdb table, and some are missing; sequencing was by immunoSEQ multiplex PCR. The sample includes nearly 55,000 clones, roughly 86% of them seen just once. The sample consisted of peripheral blood. These receptors originate from a man aged 65 to 85 with active COVID-19. CDR3s include the opening cysteine and the closing phenylalanine or tryptophan. The D gene is left open where the match is weak. Only some rows state a clone size, as once, few, many or a class for expanded clones.

J gene | V gene | clone size | D gene | CDR3 DNA | CDR3 protein
TRBJ1-1 | TRBV13 | - | TRBD1 | TGTGCCAGCAGCTTACCCGACAGGGTTGAAGCTTTCTTT | CASSLPDRVEAFF
TRBJ1-2 | TRBV9 | once | TRBD1 | TGTGCCAGCAGCGGGGGACAGGGGGCTTATGGCTACACCTTC | CASSGGQGAYGYTF
TRBJ1-1 | TRBV19 | - | - | TGTGCCAGTCAGGCTGCCATATCGAACACTGAAGCTTTCTTT | CASQAAISNTEAFF
TRBJ2-7 | TRBV27 | - | TRBD2 | TGTGCCAGCGCCTCCCCGGGGGGAGGATCCTACGAGCAGTACTTC | CASASPGGGSYEQYF
TRBJ2-3 | TRBV5-8 | - | - | TGTGCCAGCAGCTTGGGCCAGGGAAACACAGATACGCAGTATTTT | CASSLGQGNTDTQYF
TRBJ1-2 | TRBV14 | - | - | TGTGCCAGCAGCCATGAGGGCCCGAACTATGGCTACACCTTC | CASSHEGPNYGYTF
TRBJ1-1 | TRBV7-3 | - | - | TGTGCCAGCAGGGGACAACCGAACACTGAAGCTTTCTTT | CASRGQPNTEAFF
TRBJ2-3 | TRBV12-2 | - | - | TGTGCAAGTCGCTTAGGGGGGGCAGATACGCAGTATTTT | CASRLGGADTQYF
TRBJ1-1 | TRBV10-3 | - | TRBD1 | TGTGCCATCAGCCCAGACAGGGTGAACACTGAAGCTTTCTTT | CAISPDRVNTEAFF
TRBJ1-4 | TRBV4-2 | few | TRBD1 | TGTGCCAGCAGCCAAGATAAGAGGGACAGGGGGTTCACTAATGAAAAACTGTTTTTT | CASSQDKRDRGFTNEKLFF
TRBJ1-3 | TRBV9 | - | - | TGTGCCAGCAGCGTGTCAGATTCAGGGGCTGGAAACACCATATATTTT | CASSVSDSGAGNTIYF
TRBJ1-4 | TRBV25-1 | - | - | TGTGCCAGCACAGGGACTGGGAAACTGTTTTTT | CASTGTGKLFF
TRBJ1-2 | TRBV6-5 | - | - | TGTGCCAGCAGTTACTCCCACAGGGTTGGCTACACCTTC | CASSYSHRVGYTF
TRBJ1-1 | TRBV7-2 | - | - | TGTGCCAGCAGCTTCGAGGGTTATCAGGACACTGAAGCTTTCTTT | CASSFEGYQDTEAFF
TRBJ2-7 | TRBV7-9 | - | - | TGTGCCAGCAGCTATGAGGGCTACGAGCAGTACTTC | CASSYEGYEQYF
TRBJ2-1 | TRBV7-9 | - | TRBD2 | TGTGCCAGCAGCGGACTAGCGGGGGGGCCTGGTGAGCAGTTCTTC | CASSGLAGGPGEQFF
TRBJ2-1 | TRBV27 | - | - | TGTGCCAGCAGTTTAATAGGGGGCTCCTACAATGAGCAGTTCTTC | CASSLIGGSYNEQFF
TRBJ1-1 | TRBV5-1 | - | TRBD1 | TGCGCCAGCACCCCGACAGGGGGCCCTGAAGCTTTCTTT | CASTPTGGPEAFF
TRBJ2-3 | TRBV6-1 | - | TRBD2 | TGTGCCAGCAGTGATTCTGGACTAGCTGATACGCAGTATTTT | CASSDSGLADTQYF
TRBJ2-3 | TRBV19 | - | TRBD1 | TGTGCCAGTACGGCAGGGGGCTCAGATACGCAGTATTTT | CASTAGGSDTQYF
TRBJ1-4 | TRBV28 | - | - | TGTGCCAGCAGTCTGAGGGTGGCTAATGAAAAACTGTTTTTT | CASSLRVANEKLFF
TRBJ2-7 | TRBV10-3 | - | - | TGTGCCATCGGCCAAAGTGGCGAGCAGTACTTC | CAIGQSGEQYF
TRBJ2-6 | TRBV25-1 | - | - | TGTGCCAGCAGTTCCGGGGACTCTGGGGCCAACGTCCTGACTTTC | CASSSGDSGANVLTF
TRBJ2-3 | TRBV3-1/TRBV3-2 | - | - | TGTGCCAGCAGCCAAGATGTCTATTCGCAGTATTTT | CASSQDVYSQYF
TRBJ1-2 | TRBV19 | - | - | TGTGCCAGAACAGGGACCTATGGCTACACCTTC | CARTGTYGYTF
TRBJ2-5 | TRBV12-3/TRBV12-4 | - | - | TGTGCCAGCAGTTTATCGGAGACCCAGTACTTC | CASSLSETQYF
TRBJ1-6 | TRBV7-9 | - | TRBD1 | TGTGCCAGCAGCCAATCTACCGGGACAGCCGATTCACCCCTCCACTTT | CASSQSTGTADSPLHF
TRBJ1-5 | TRBV12-5 | - | - | TGTGCTAGTGCTATGAATAGCAATCAGCCCCAGCATTTT | CASAMNSNQPQHF
TRBJ1-1 | TRBV29-1 | - | TRBD1 | TGCAGCGTGACAGGGGGGGTGAACACTGAAGCTTTCTTT | CSVTGGVNTEAFF
TRBJ2-1 | TRBV24-1 | - | TRBD1 | TGTGCCACCAGTGATGACAGGGTTAGGGAGCAGTTCTTC | CATSDDRVREQFF
TRBJ1-6 | TRBV10-3 | - | - | TGTGCCATCAGTGAGTCTGGAGGGGCAAATAATTCACCCCTCCACTTT | CAISESGGANNSPLHF
TRBJ1-6 | TRBV7-3 | - | TRBD1 | TGTGCCAGCAGCCCGACAGGGGGCGGGAATTCACCCCTCCACTTT | CASSPTGGGNSPLHF
TRBJ1-2 | TRBV7-8 | few | - | TGTGCCAGCAGCTTAGGCGGTTATGGCTACACCTTC | CASSLGGYGYTF
TRBJ1-2 | TRBV9 | - | - | TGTGCCAGCAGCGTTTCAGGGGACGCATACGATGGCTACACCTTC | CASSVSGDAYDGYTF
TRBJ2-7 | TRBV2 | - | TRBD2 | TGTGCCAGCAGTAGGGACTACTCCTACGAGCAGTACTTC | CASSRDYSYEQYF
TRBJ1-5 | TRBV7-2 | - | - | TGTGCCAGCAGCGCCCTCACGGGCGGGGGGCGGAATCAGCCCCAGCATTTT | CASSALTGGGRNQPQHF
TRBJ2-4 | TRBV7-9 | - | TRBD2 | TGTGCCAGCAGCTTATGGATAGCGGGGGCCCTCCTAGCCAAAAACATTCAGTACTTC | CASSLWIAGALLAKNIQYF
TRBJ2-2 | TRBV7-3 | - | TRBD1 | TGTGCCAGCAGCCCCAGGGGACAGGGGAACACCGGGGAGCTGTTTTTT | CASSPRGQGNTGELFF
TRBJ2-7 | TRBV10-3 | - | - | TGTGCCATCAGTCCCGTGAGCTCCTACGAGCAGTACTTC | CAISPVSSYEQYF
TRBJ2-3 | TRBV5-6 | - | TRBD1 | TGTGCCAGCAGCTCGGACAGGGCCAGCACAGATACGCAGTATTTT | CASSSDRASTDTQYF
TRBJ2-7 | TRBV3-1/TRBV3-2 | - | - | TGTGCCAGCAGCCATCAACGACTCCGCGAGCAGTACTTC | CASSHQRLREQYF
TRBJ1-2 | TRBV6-2/TRBV6-3 | - | TRBD1 | TGTGCCAGCAGCACTATCGACAGGGGGCGAGGCTACACCTTC | CASSTIDRGRGYTF
TRBJ2-4 | TRBV5-6 | once | TRBD2 | TGTGCCAGCAGCTTGCGGGACGGGAGGGAGTGGGGCAAAAACATTCAGTACTTC | CASSLRDGREWGKNIQYF
TRBJ1-6 | TRBV5-1 | once | TRBD1 | TGCGCCAGCAGCTTCAACAGGGGGGGATCCTATAATTCACCCCTCCACTTT | CASSFNRGGSYNSPLHF
TRBJ2-1 | TRBV11-2 | - | - | TGTGCCAGCAGCTTGTCCATTGACAATGAGCAGTTCTTC | CASSLSIDNEQFF
TRBJ2-3 | TRBV4-1 | few | - | TGCGCCAGCAGCCAAGAACGGGGCGGGGTGGATACGCAGTATTTT | CASSQERGGVDTQYF
TRBJ1-1 | TRBV9 | once | - | TGTGCCAGCAGCGTAGCTGCCCGGTCATGGGCAGTCACTGAAGCTTTCTTT | CASSVAARSWAVTEAFF
TRBJ1-1 | TRBV24-1 | - | TRBD1 | TGTGCCACCAGTGCCCCGGACAGGGCGAACACTGAAGCTTTCTTT | CATSAPDRANTEAFF
TRBJ2-1 | TRBV24-1 | - | - | TGTGCCACCAGTGACTCCAATGAGCAGTTCTTC | CATSDSNEQFF
TRBJ1-2 | TRBV6-2/TRBV6-3 | once | - | TGTGCCAGCAGTTCCCCGCCGAGGGCCGACTATGGCTACACCTTC | CASSSPPRADYGYTF
TRBJ1-1 | TRBV18 | - | - | TGTGCCAGCTCACCGGGGGCTCCTGGCACTGAAGCTTTCTTT | CASSPGAPGTEAFF
TRBJ2-7 | TRBV7-2 | - | TRBD2 | TGTGCCAGCAGCTTAAGCGGGGGGGCTTACGAGCAGTACTTC | CASSLSGGAYEQYF
TRBJ2-7 | TRBV5-4 | - | - | TGTGCCAGCAGCAACCACAGGGTTGGGGCCTACGAGCAGTACTTC | CASSNHRVGAYEQYF